The sequence of this T cell receptor (beta chain) was determined in a study of PD-L1 blockade in urothelial cancer. On the study more broadly: Beginning around 2014, patients received atezolizumab, given as 1,200 mg intravenously every 3 weeks. Anywhere from 0 to 3 prior chemotherapy regimens had been received by patients. The analyses of blood took place 3 weeks (second dose) and 6 weeks after treatment start. Points from the study as a whole: Durable-benefit patients showed greater tumor-associated blood clone expansion at 3 weeks.

Sequenced by immunoSEQ multiplex PCR; TCRdb stores in-frame clones only, minus some. Among some 100,000 clones listed, approximately 90% were seen once. Germline CDR1 and CDR2: GTSNPN and SVGIG (reference sequence). The CDR3 consists of 14 residues. After removal of 0 bases from V and 16 bases from J, the junction contained 15 bases not matched to a gene. In this sample, this clone turned up once. The antigen remains undetermined. This chain joins TRBV30 and TRBJ1-3; 7 positions match TRBD1. The receptor was isolated from a woman of 80 years or more with urothelial cancer. The specimen was PBMCs, collected around atezolizumab (anti-PD-L1) treatment. The CDR3 nucleotides are TGTGCCTGGAGTGTAGGACCCCGGGACAGACCTAGGTATTTT. It is translated as CAWSVGPRDRPRYF. Looking up the rest from reference TRBV30 and TRBJ1-3 gives the full variable domain: SQTIHQWPATLVQPVGSPLSLECTVEGTSNPNLYWYRQAAGRGLQLLFYSVGIGQISSEVPQNLSASRPQDRQFILSSKKLLLSDSGFYLCAWSVGPRDRPRYFGEGSWLTVV.